What follows describes a single TCR beta chain. This receptor's antigen is unknown. The record has no base qualities; no much larger clone is one base away. This entry belongs to a study of blood T cell repertoires in COVID-19 (dated by TCRdb to the early 2020s). At the level of the whole study: Samples from collaborators originated in the United States, Italy and Spain and spanned both the acute and convalescent phases of COVID-19. The sample metadata nearly always contained a de-identified subject ID, COVID-19 status, age in years and sex. Deeply sampled blood TCRbeta repertoires from subjects exposed to, actively infected with, or recovered from COVID-19 were included in the dataset. The repertoires were released in a freely available public database intended as a resource for research on the immune response to SARS-CoV-2. HLA class I and class II types, where available, came from metadata supplied by the sample provider rather than from assay-based typing. Samples came from the ongoing ImmuneRACE study (first 160 participants) plus 1,254 subjects from 6 global collaborators. The prospective study material was composed of cDNA or gDNA derived from T cells, B-cell-depleted T cells, or PBMCs.

Via the germline V gene, CDR1 is MGHRA and CDR2 YSYEKL. Trimmed from V: 0 bases; trimmed from J: 4 bases; junction bases lacking a gene match: 4. The CDR3 has 16 amino acids, counting the end cysteine and phenylalanine. Only the CDR3 region is kept as DNA, spanning 48 bases read in frame from base 1. In the prospective study, participants were roughly 18 to 89 years old, resided in approximately 25 geographic areas of the United States, and were enrolled through a virtual design. In the prospective study, participants were assigned to cohorts based on the clinical history participants reported in a screening survey and a study questionnaire. A participant counted as exposed if, within 2 weeks of entering the study, that participant had been in contact with someone who had a PCR-confirmed or clinician-diagnosed COVID-19 case. Mobile phlebotomists in the prospective study collected whole blood, serum and a nasopharyngeal or oropharyngeal swab from every participant. Additional blood draws and questionnaires over an approximately two-month period could optionally be provided by prospective study participants. Prospective study blood samples were shipped either frozen or at room temperature before DNA extraction.

The study at large found these results: Clinical and demographic metadata were provided uncurated, with the amount varying by source and participant.

TCRbeta CDR3 regions were amplified from genomic DNA by means of the immunoSEQ Assay, a bias-controlled multiplex PCR. Per the authors' processing: Nucleated cell counts per sample were estimated from amplification of reference gene primers within the assay. Sequence reads were collapsed and filtered to measure the absolute abundance of every unique TCRbeta CDR3 rearrangement. Productive Simpson clonality was computed per sample as the square root of Simpson's diversity index over productive rearrangements. The table was pulled from immuneACCESS by TCRdb, which kept in-frame rearrangements only. Such tables lose some clones; where checked, under half of the loss comes from unresolved V genes, and the rest has no known cause. V and J calls and clone size come straight from that table; D and trimming were deduced from the DNA. This sample comprises approximately 150,000 clones, approximately 90% of them detected only once. The ten largest account for approximately 3.8% of the sample.

This TCR came from a woman aged 40 to 50 who had been exposed to COVID-19. Sequencing was done on a sample of PBMCs or T cells enriched from blood (not recorded which). The rearranged chain carries TRBV4-1 and TRBJ2-1, with TRBD2 identical over 9 junction bases. This receptor carries the CDR3 CASSQDQRGVYNEQFF. Here is the DNA: TGCGCCAGCAGCCAAGACCAGCGGGGGGTATACAATGAGCAGTTCTTC.